This T cell receptor beta chain originates from a study of technical replicates of blood from a handful of donors (dated by TCRdb to about 2017). Reading the germline V gene gives CDR1 SGHTA and CDR2 FQGNSA. Including cysteine and phenylalanine, the CDR3 has 13 amino acids. Only the CDR3 DNA is retained, 39 bases long and in frame from the first base. A distance of 9 bases separates the germline ends of V and J, which lose 6 bases and 1 base respectively. On this clone: Its cognate antigen has yet to be identified. Base quality data are lacking; no much larger clone is found one base away.

The protocol used for the library was the immunoSEQ multiplex PCR assay. Drawn from immuneACCESS, this table holds only the in-frame rearrangements with V and J called that TCRdb kept. Clones are partly lost; checked studies trace under half to an unresolved V gene and leave the rest unexplained. This sample lists 87,000 or so clones; 92% were detected once. The ten top clones hold around 0.3% of the sample. The chain employs TRBV7-2 and TRBJ1-1; the D gene lacks a confident call. The source of this sequence is a human donor in good health. The sequencing sample was made of T cells isolated from PBMCs. CDR3 reads: CASRLVWNTEAFF. The DNA sequence is as follows: TGTGCCAGCAGACTTGTATGGAACACTGAAGCTTTCTTT.